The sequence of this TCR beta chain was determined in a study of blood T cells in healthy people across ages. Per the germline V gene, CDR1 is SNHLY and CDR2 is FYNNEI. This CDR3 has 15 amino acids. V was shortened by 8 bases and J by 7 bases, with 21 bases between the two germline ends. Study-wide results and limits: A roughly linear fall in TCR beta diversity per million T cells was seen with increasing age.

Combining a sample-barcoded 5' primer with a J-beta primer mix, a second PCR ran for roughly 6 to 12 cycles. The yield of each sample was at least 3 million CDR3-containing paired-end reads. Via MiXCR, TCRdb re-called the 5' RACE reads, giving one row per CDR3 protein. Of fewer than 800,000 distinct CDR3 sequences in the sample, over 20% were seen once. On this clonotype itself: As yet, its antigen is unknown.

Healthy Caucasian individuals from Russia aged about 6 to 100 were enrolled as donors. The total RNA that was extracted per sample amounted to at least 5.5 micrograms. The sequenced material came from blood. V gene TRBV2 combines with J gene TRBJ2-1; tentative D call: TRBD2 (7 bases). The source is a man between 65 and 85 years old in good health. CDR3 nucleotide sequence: TGTGCCAGCGTTCTCTGGACTAGTGGGACAAATGAGCAGTTCTTC. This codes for CASVLWTSGTNEQFF.